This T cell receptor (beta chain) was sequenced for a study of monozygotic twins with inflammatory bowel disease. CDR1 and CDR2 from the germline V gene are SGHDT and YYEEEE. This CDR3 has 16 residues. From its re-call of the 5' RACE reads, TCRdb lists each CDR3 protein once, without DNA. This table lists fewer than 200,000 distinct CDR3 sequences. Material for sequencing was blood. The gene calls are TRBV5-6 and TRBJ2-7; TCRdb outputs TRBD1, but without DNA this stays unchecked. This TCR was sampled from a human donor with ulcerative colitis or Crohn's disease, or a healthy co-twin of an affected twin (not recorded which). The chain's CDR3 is CASSSDFRGLFYEQYF.